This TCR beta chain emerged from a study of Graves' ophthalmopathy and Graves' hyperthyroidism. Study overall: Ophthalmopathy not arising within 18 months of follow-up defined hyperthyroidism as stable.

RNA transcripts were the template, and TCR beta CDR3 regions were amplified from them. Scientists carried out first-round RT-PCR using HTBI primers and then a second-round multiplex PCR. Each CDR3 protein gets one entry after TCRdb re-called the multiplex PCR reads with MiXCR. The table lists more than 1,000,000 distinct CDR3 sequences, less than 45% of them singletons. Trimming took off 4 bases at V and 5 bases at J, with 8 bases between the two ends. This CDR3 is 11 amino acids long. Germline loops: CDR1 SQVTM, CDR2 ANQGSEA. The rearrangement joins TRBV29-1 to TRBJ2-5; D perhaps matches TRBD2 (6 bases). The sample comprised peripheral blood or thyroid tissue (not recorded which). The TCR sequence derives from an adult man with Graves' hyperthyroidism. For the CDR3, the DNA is TGCAGCGTTGTTCGGGGGGAGACCCAGTACTTC. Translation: CSVVRGETQYF.